This TCR beta chain came from a study of radiation and T cells in renal cell carcinoma. Documented time point: baseline pretreatment blood. Regarding treatment: 15 Gy SBRT to primary tumor, nephrectomy 4 weeks later. J was trimmed by 0 bases and V by 3 bases; bases with no gene match: 5. The CDR3 has 15 amino acids. CDR1 and CDR2 (germline): SQVTM, ANQGSEA. Whole-study results and caveats: In blood, top tumor clones expanded by 2 weeks, shrinking by 4. Baseline intratumoral clonotype presence is unknown without pretreatment biopsies.

TCRdb keeps only in-frame clones here, not all; method: immunoSEQ multiplex PCR. The sample lists more than 140,000 clones, over 80% occurring once. In regard to this clone: No antigen is known for it.

The TCR comes from a woman in her fifties or sixties with renal cell carcinoma. The sample consisted of blood, taken from a patient whose treatment included radiotherapy and nephrectomy. The chain links TRBV29-1 to TRBJ1-2; 9 bases align to TRBD1. This CDR3 is CSVEGQGATNYGYTF. The CDR3 nucleotides read TGCAGCGTTGAGGGACAGGGCGCTACTAACTATGGCTACACCTTC. The entire variable domain, with the rest obtained from reference TRBV29-1 and TRBJ1-2, is as follows: SAVISQKPSRDICQRGTSLTIQCQVDSQVTMMFWYRQQPGQSLTLIATANQGSEATYESGFVIDKFPISRPNLTFSTLTVSNMSPEDSSIYLCSVEGQGATNYGYTFGSGTRLTVV.